The TCR beta chain described here comes from a study of OX40 agonist ivuxolimab in advanced cancers. Exclusion of a patient followed from autoimmune disease history or systemic immunosuppression. Clones were sequenced by immunoSEQ multiplex PCR, and TCRdb holds only the in-frame ones, with some missing. The sample gives some 80,000 clones, 70% to 90% of which show up once; just under 2% is in the top ten. Sequences were derived from CD4+ or CD8+ T cells sorted from blood, sampled in a trial of the OX40 agonist ivuxolimab. The receptor comes from an adult with an advanced solid tumor such as melanoma, head and neck, liver or kidney cancer.

The CDR3 coding sequence is TGCGCCAGCAGAAGGGGAAGTATTTCCAGTCCGGCTAATGAAAAACTGTTTTTT. Translation gives CASRRGSISSPANEKLFF. This chain uses TRBV4-1 with TRBJ1-4; perhaps TRBD1 as D (5 bases). With 6 bases removed from V and 3 bases from J, the gap between germline ends came to 23 bases. CDR3 length equals 18 residues. Germline V gene sequence: CDR1 MGHRA, CDR2 YSYEKL.